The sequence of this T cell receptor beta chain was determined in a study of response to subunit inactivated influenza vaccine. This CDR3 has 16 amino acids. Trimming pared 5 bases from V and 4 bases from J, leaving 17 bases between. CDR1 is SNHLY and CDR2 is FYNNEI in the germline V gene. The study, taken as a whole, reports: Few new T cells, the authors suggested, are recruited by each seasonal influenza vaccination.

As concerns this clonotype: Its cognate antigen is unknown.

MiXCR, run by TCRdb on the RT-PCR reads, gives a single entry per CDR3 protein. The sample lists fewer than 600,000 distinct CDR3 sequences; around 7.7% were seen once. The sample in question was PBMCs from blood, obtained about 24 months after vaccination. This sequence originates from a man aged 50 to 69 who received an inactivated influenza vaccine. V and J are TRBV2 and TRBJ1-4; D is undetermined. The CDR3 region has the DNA TGTGCCAGCAGTCCGAGTGCCCTGGGGTATAATGAAAAACTGTTTTTT. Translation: CASSPSALGYNEKLFF. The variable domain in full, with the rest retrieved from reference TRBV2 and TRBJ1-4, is EPEVTQTPSHQVTQMGQEVILRCVPISNHLYFYWYRQILGQKVEFLVSFYNNEISEKSEIFDDQFSVERPDGSNFTLKIRSTKLEDSAMYFCASSPSALGYNEKLFFGSGTQLSVL.